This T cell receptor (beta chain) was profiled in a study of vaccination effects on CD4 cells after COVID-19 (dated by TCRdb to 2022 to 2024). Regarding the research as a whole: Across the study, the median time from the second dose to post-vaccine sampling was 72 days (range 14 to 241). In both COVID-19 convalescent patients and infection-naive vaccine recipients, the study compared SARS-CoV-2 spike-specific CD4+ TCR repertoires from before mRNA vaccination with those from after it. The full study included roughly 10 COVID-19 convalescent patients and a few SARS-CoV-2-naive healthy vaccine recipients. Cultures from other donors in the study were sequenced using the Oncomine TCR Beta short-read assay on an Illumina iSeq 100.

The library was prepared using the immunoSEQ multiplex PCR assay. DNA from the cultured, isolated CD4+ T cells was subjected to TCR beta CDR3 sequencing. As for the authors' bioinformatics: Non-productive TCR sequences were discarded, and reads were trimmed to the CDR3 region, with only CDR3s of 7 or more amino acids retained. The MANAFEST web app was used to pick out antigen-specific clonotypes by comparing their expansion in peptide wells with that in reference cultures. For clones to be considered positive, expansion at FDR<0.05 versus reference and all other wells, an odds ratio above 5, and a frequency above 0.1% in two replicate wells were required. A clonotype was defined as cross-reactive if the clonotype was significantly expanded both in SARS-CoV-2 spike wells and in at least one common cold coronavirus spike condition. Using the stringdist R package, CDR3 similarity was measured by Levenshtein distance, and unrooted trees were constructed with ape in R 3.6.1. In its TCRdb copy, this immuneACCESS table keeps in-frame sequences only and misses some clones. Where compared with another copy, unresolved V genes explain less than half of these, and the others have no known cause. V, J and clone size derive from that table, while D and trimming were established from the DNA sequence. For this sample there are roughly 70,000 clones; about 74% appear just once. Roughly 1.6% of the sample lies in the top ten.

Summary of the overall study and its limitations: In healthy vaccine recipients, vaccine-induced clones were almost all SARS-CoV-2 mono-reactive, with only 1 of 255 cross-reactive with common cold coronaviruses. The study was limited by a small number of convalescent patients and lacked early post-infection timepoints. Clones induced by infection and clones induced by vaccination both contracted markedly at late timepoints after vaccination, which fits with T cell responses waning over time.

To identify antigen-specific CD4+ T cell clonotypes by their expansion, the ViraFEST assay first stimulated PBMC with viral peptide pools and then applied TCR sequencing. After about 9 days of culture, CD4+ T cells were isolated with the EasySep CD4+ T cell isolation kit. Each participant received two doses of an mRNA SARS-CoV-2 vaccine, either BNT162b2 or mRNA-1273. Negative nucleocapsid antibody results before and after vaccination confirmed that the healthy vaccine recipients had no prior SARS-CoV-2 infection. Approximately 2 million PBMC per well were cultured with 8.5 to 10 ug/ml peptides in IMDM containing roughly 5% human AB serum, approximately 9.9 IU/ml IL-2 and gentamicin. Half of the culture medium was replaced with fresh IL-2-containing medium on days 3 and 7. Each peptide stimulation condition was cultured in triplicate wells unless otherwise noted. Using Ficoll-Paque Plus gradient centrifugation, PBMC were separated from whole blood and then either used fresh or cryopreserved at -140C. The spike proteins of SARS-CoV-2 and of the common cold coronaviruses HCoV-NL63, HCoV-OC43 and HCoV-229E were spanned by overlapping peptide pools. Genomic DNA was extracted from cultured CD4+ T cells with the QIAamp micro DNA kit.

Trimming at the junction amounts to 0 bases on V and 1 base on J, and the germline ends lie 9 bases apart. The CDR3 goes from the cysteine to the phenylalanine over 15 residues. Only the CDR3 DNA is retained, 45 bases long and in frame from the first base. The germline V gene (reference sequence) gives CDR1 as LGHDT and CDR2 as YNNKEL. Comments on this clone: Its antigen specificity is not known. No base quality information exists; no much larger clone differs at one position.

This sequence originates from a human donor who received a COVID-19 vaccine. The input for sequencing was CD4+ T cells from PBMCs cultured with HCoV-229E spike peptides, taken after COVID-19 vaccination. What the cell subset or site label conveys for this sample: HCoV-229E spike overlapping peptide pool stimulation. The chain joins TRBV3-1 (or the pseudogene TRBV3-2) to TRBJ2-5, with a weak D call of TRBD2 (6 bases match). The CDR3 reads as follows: CASSQDWGVQETQYF. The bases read TGTGCCAGCAGCCAAGATTGGGGGGTCCAAGAGACCCAGTACTTC.